This TCR beta chain was sequenced in a study of blood T cell repertoires in COVID-19 (dated by TCRdb to about 2020). Background on the whole study: The collaborator samples originated in the United States, Italy and Spain and spanned the acute and convalescent phases of COVID-19. The samples were drawn from two sources: the first 160 participants of the ongoing ImmuneRACE study, and 1,254 subjects contributed by 6 global collaborators. Subjects who had been exposed to COVID-19, were actively infected with it, or had recovered from it provided the deeply sampled blood TCRbeta repertoires that made up the dataset. Where HLA class I and class II types were available, the types were taken from metadata supplied by the sample provider, not from assay-based typing. The repertoires were released in a freely available public database intended as a resource for research on the immune response to SARS-CoV-2. The sample metadata nearly always contained a de-identified subject ID, COVID-19 status, age in years and sex. The material from the prospective study consisted of cDNA or gDNA derived from T cells, B-cell-depleted T cells, or PBMCs. The study at large found these results: The quantity of clinical and demographic metadata differed by source and by participant and was supplied without curation.

Of note for this clone: The specificity of this receptor is unknown. Within one base of it there is no much larger clone, and no base qualities were kept.

TCRbeta CDR3 regions were amplified from genomic DNA by means of the immunoSEQ Assay, a bias-controlled multiplex PCR. Per the authors' processing: The number of nucleated cells in each sample was estimated from the amplification of reference gene primers within the assay. To quantify the absolute abundance of each unique TCRbeta CDR3 rearrangement, sequence reads were collapsed and filtered. For each sample, productive Simpson clonality was calculated as the square root of Simpson's diversity index across productive rearrangements. TCRdb provides this immuneACCESS table in a form limited to in-frame rearrangements. Some clones are lacking; in checked studies, under half of them reflect an unresolved V gene, and why the rest are absent is not known. From that table come the V and J calls and clone size; the DNA was used to work out D and trimming. Recorded for this sample are tens of thousands of clones; 84% of them occurred a single time. Roughly 10% of the sample lies in the top ten.

The germline V gene (reference sequence) sets CDR1 to LGHDT and CDR2 to YNNKEL. Trimming accounts for 4 bases at V and 2 bases at J, while the number of junction bases matched to no gene is 6. The CDR3 contains 16 residues, cysteine and phenylalanine counted. The retained sequence is limited to the CDR3, 48 bases, with the frame set at the first base. Collaborating institutions collected whole blood in K2EDTA tubes following their own protocols. Collaborator samples were shipped for TCRbeta analysis as frozen whole blood, isolated PBMCs, or DNA extracted from either sample type. The chain uses TRBV3-1 (or the pseudogene TRBV3-2) and TRBJ2-2, and 8 junction bases match TRBD1. The clonotype comes from a man aged 55 to 70 with acute or convalescent COVID-19. The specimen was peripheral blood. The nucleotide sequence reads as follows: TGTGCCAGCAGCCCGGAGGACAGGGAAAACACCGGGGAGCTGTTTTTT. Translated, it gives CASSPEDRENTGELFF.